Each of the 28 T cell receptor beta chains below was sequenced from the same sample in a study of CD8+ T cells in alopecia areata. RNA was isolated and reverse transcribed to cDNA, the sequencing template. Sequencing used immunoSEQ multiplex PCR; TCRdb keeps in-frame clones, though not all of them. In the table there are about 160,000 clones, around 87% of which are singletons. The specimen was CD8+ T cells sorted from blood, collected at week 0. Every receptor here comes from a human donor with alopecia areata.

The rearrangement joins TRBV29-1 to TRBJ1-1; D gene ambiguous. Germline assignment: CDR1 SQVTM and CDR2 ANQGSEA. Trimming removed 2 bases from V and 1 base from J, with 8 bases in between. The CDR3 sequence is 13 residues long. CDR3 bases: TGCAGCGTTGAACTGGCGGGGAACACTGAAGCTTTCTTT. This gives the protein CSVELAGNTEAFF.

This chain joins TRBV5-1 and TRBJ2-5; D might be TRBD2 (5 bases). V shed 3 bases and J shed 5 bases, with 11 bases lying between them. Per germline, CDR1 SGHRS and CDR2 YFSETQ. The CDR3 consists of 13 residues. CDR3 residues: CASSSGMEETQYF. The CDR3 region has the DNA TGCGCCAGCAGCTCCGGGATGGAGGAGACCCAGTACTTC.

This sequence joins TRBV7-8 and TRBJ2-7; TRBD2 aligns across 11 bases. This CDR3 comprises 14 residues. Per the germline V gene, CDR1 is SGHVS and CDR2 is FQNEAQ. J gave up 3 bases and V 5 bases, and 3 bases lay outside the gene matches. The CDR3 bases are TGTGCCAGCAGCCGGGGACTAGCGGACTACGAGCAGTACTTC. The encoded protein is CASSRGLADYEQYF.

The chain links TRBV7-2 to TRBJ1-6, with D maybe TRBD1 (5 bases). There are 14 residues in the CDR3. In germline, CDR1 is SGHTA, CDR2 FQGNSA. The V end was cut by 3 bases, the J end by 11 bases, with 14 bases between. Written as DNA, the CDR3 is TGTGCCAGCAGCTTTCCCCGACAGATGGCACCCCTCCACTTT. It encodes CASSFPRQMAPLHF.

This sequence joins TRBV27 and TRBJ1-1; no reliable D call. The germline V and J ends were trimmed by 2 bases and 0 bases, with 10 bases remaining between them. Germline CDR1 and CDR2: MNHEY and SMNVEV (reference sequence). The CDR3 length is 15 residues. CDR3 in amino acids: CASSLQPTLNTEAFF. The CDR3 nucleotides are TGTGCCAGCAGTTTACAGCCCACACTGAACACTGAAGCTTTCTTT.

The rearrangement uses TRBV7-6 and TRBJ2-1; D gene uncertain. The CDR3 covers 16 residues. V was shortened by 1 base and J by 5 bases, with 15 bases between the two germline ends. Germline loops: CDR1 SGHVS, CDR2 FNYEAQ. The CDR3 nucleotides are TGTGCCAGCAGCTTAGAGCCAGGAACCCGGGACAATGAGCAGTTCTTC. Encoded protein: CASSLEPGTRDNEQFF.

This clone was counted only a few times. The chain employs TRBV29-1 and TRBJ2-7, with D unclear. Germline assignment: CDR1 SQVTM and CDR2 ANQGSEA. The CDR3 loop spans 16 amino acids. Trimming took off 0 bases at V and 0 bases at J, with 15 bases between the two ends. The CDR3 DNA reads as TGCAGCGTTGAAGACCCCCGACTGGAAAGCTCCTACGAGCAGTACTTC. It codes for CSVEDPRLESSYEQYF.

The table lists this clone with a few counts. The chain uses TRBV7-9 and TRBJ2-7; perhaps TRBD2 as D (5 bases). This CDR3 region has 14 residues. The ends were cut back, 1 base at V and 5 bases at J, with 12 bases in the middle. The germline V gene encodes CDR1 SEHNR and CDR2 FQNEAQ (reference sequence). The CDR3: CASSLGGLSDEQYF. The CDR3 DNA reads TGTGCCAGCAGCTTAGGAGGGCTATCCGACGAGCAGTACTTC. The variable domain in full, completed from reference TRBV7-9 and TRBJ2-7, reads DTGVSQNPRHKITKRGQNVTFRCDPISEHNRLYWYRQTLGQGPEFLTYFQNEAQLEKSRLLSDRFSAERPKGSFSTLEIQRTEQGDSAMYLCASSLGGLSDEQYFGPGTRLTVT.

The chain is built from TRBV6-1 and TRBJ2-5, with D hard to call. The germline CDR1 and CDR2 sequences are MNHNS and SASEGT. The CDR3 totals 16 residues. Between the trimmed V and J ends, which lost 2 bases and 1 base, there was a span of 14 bases. The CDR3 loop reads CASSEFRLALQETQYF. The DNA for the CDR3 is TGTGCCAGCAGTGAATTTCGTCTGGCCCTCCAAGAGACCCAGTACTTC.

The chain is built from TRBV29-1 and TRBJ1-3; 7 bases fit TRBD1. V dropped 0 bases and J dropped 1; count of bases not matched to a gene: 9. The length of the CDR3 is 17 residues. Germline V gene lookup returns CDR1 SQVTM and CDR2 ANQGSEA. The CDR3 here is CSVEDWAGGESGNTIYF. CDR3 sequence (DNA): TGCAGCGTTGAAGATTGGGCAGGGGGAGAATCTGGAAACACCATATATTTT.

This chain links TRBV7-9 with TRBJ2-5; D unresolved. CDR1 SEHNR and CDR2 FQNEAQ come from the germline V gene (reference sequence). V was clipped by 5 bases and J by 7 bases, with 8 bases between them. CDR3 size: 11 residues. CDR3 in DNA: TGTGCCAGCAGCGGGCTGGGGACCCAGTACTTC. Residues: CASSGLGTQYF.

The gene calls are TRBV30 and TRBJ1-6; 11 bases line up with TRBD1. The CDR3 length is 15 residues. Germline CDR1 GTSNPN, CDR2 SVGIG (reference sequence). The ends lost 5 bases at V and 7 bases at J; junction bases unmatched: 7. CDR3 amino acids: CAWHNGQGANSPLHF. The CDR3 coding sequence is TGTGCCTGGCATAACGGACAGGGGGCCAATTCACCCCTCCACTTT.

V and J are TRBV27 and TRBJ2-7; no reliable D call. Germline loops: CDR1 MNHEY, CDR2 SMNVEV (reference sequence). V lost 3 bases and J lost 0, with 9 bases in between. CDR3 size: 14 residues. The CDR3 sequence: CASSFARDSYEQYF. CDR3 coding DNA: TGTGCCAGCAGTTTCGCTAGGGACTCCTACGAGCAGTACTTC.

The chain joins TRBV19 to TRBJ1-1, with 10 bases aligning to TRBD1. V lost 5 bases, J lost 6 bases, and 9 bases stayed unmatched. The CDR3 covers 15 residues. Germline V gene data show CDR1 as LNHDA and CDR2 as SQIVND (reference sequence). In nucleotides, the CDR3 is TGTGCCAGTAGTGGAGTAGGGACAGGGGCCCCTGAAGCTTTCTTT. The encoded protein is CASSGVGTGAPEAFF.

In regard to this clone: This specimen includes other DNA sequences encoding the same CDR3. The DNA for the CDR3 is TGTGCCAGCAGCGTGGAGGGAGTCAGCACAGATACGCAGTATTTT. This codes for CASSVEGVSTDTQYF. This chain links TRBV9 with TRBJ2-3; D possibly corresponds to TRBD2 (6 bases). The CDR3 has 15 residues. The V gene lost 2 bases and the J gene lost 0 bases, with 10 bases spanning the gap. CDR1 and CDR2 (germline): SGDLS, YYNGEE.

V usage is TRBV4-1 and J usage is TRBJ2-3; the match to TRBD2 covers 10 bases. Germline-derived CDR1 and CDR2 are MGHRA and YSYEKL. The ends lost 3 bases at V and 3 bases at J; junction bases unmatched: 12. This CDR3 has 18 residues. The CDR3 sequence is CASSHPFQREGPTDTQYF. The CDR3 coding sequence is TGCGCCAGCAGCCACCCCTTCCAGCGGGAGGGCCCTACAGATACGCAGTATTTT.

The V and J genes are TRBV27 and TRBJ2-7, with 7 positions matching TRBD1. The junction had 3 bases not matched to a gene; V was cut back by 3 bases and J by 4 bases. This CDR3 contains 13 residues. Germline V gene lookup returns CDR1 MNHEY and CDR2 SMNVEV (reference sequence). The CDR3 region has the DNA TGTGCCAGCAGTTTTCAACAGGGGTACGAGCAGTACTTC. Protein: CASSFQQGYEQYF.

In regard to this clone: An end of the junction does not agree with germline; a read error may underlie this. V is TRBV2 and J is TRBJ2-1; D may be TRBD2 (5 bases). This CDR3 has 11 amino acids. Per the germline V gene, CDR1 is SNHLY and CDR2 is FYNNEI. CDR3 in amino acids: CASSKAEEQFF. The DNA for the CDR3 is TGTGCCAGCAGTAAAGCGGAGGAGCAGTTCTTC.

The CDR3 protein is CSVEKSLYGYTF. CDR3 DNA: TGCAGCGTTGAAAAAAGTCTCTATGGCTACACCTTC. This sequence joins TRBV29-1 and TRBJ1-2; D remains unclear. This CDR3 contains 12 residues. CDR1 SQVTM and CDR2 ANQGSEA come from the germline V gene. The V end lost 2 bases, the J end lost 4 bases, and 8 bases lay between the germline ends.

The CDR3 DNA is TGTGCCAGCAGCCCCCAAGGGAGGAGCGGCAGAAACACCGGGGAGCTGTTTTTT. Protein sequence: CASSPQGRSGRNTGELFF. The chain carries TRBV4-2 and TRBJ2-2; tentative D call: TRBD2 (6 bases). CDR1 and CDR2 from the germline V gene are LGHNA and YNFKEQ. This CDR3 contains 18 residues. Trimming shortened V by 4 bases and J by 2 bases, and 20 bases separated the two germline ends.

This chain uses TRBV11-1 with TRBJ2-3, with 15 bases fitting TRBD2. The CDR3 runs 17 residues. With V trimmed by 4 bases and J by 6 bases, 8 bases remained unmatched. The V gene's germline CDR1 is SGHAT and CDR2 FQDESV (reference sequence). The CDR3 DNA is TGTGCCAGCAGCTCCGGACTAGCGGGAGGGCCGAGGGATACGCAGTATTTT. Encoded protein: CASSSGLAGGPRDTQYF.

The rearrangement joins TRBV29-1 to TRBJ2-3; a weak D match, TRBD2 (5 bases). The CDR3 is 16 residues long. CDR1 is SQVTM and CDR2 is ANQGSEA in the germline V gene. Trimming took off 7 bases at V and 2 bases at J, with 22 bases between the two ends. The DNA of the CDR3 is TGCAGCGCCGCCCCCCCCAGCGGTAAATACACAGATACGCAGTATTTT. Encoded protein: CSAAPPSGKYTDTQYF.

The V gene is TRBV27, the J gene TRBJ2-1; TRBD1 agrees at 8 bases. CDR1 is MNHEY and CDR2 is SMNVEV in the germline V gene (reference sequence). With 2 bases clipped from V and 8 bases from J, the junction kept 5 bases outside the gene matches. CDR3 size: 14 residues. The CDR3 sequence is CASSLLGQGHEQFF. The CDR3, as DNA: TGTGCCAGCAGTTTACTCGGACAGGGCCATGAGCAGTTCTTC.

The chain combines TRBV2 with TRBJ2-3; the match to TRBD1 covers 8 bases. This CDR3 is built from 16 residues. Germline V gene data show CDR1 as SNHLY and CDR2 as FYNNEI. Losses at the gene ends were 6 bases for V and 4 bases for J; bases not matched to a gene: 12. The CDR3 DNA is TGTGCCAGCAGCAACCGGGACAGGATGAGAGCAGATACGCAGTATTTT. It translates to CASSNRDRMRADTQYF. The full variable domain, in which reference TRBV2 and TRBJ2-3 provide the parts outside the CDR3, is EPEVTQTPSHQVTQMGQEVILRCVPISNHLYFYWYRQILGQKVEFLVSFYNNEISEKSEIFDDQFSVERPDGSNFTLKIRSTKLEDSAMYFCASSNRDRMRADTQYFGPGTRLTVL.

V and J are TRBV5-4 and TRBJ2-3, with D maybe TRBD2 (5 bases). The CDR3 extends over 11 amino acids. Germline V lookup: CDR1 SGHNT, CDR2 YYREEE (reference sequence). Trimming took off 2 bases at V and 9 bases at J, with 7 bases between the two ends. The CDR3 region has the DNA TGTGCCAGCAGCTTAGACTACACGCAGTATTTT. Translation: CASSLDYTQYF.

This sequence joins TRBV7-9 and TRBJ2-3; 10 nucleotides agree with TRBD1. The V and J ends lost 5 bases and 2 bases, in that order; junction bases with no gene match: 7. This CDR3 has 16 amino acids. Per the germline V gene, CDR1 is SEHNR and CDR2 is FQNEAQ (reference sequence). Here the CDR3 reads CASSTTGTGATDTQYF. The DNA for the CDR3 is TGTGCCAGCAGCACTACCGGGACAGGGGCCACAGATACGCAGTATTTT.

This sequence joins TRBV29-1 and TRBJ2-3; D not certain. Between the trimmed V and J ends, which lost 1 base and 4 bases, there was a span of 3 bases. The CDR3 has 11 amino acids. Germline V gene lookup returns CDR1 SQVTM and CDR2 ANQGSEA. The CDR3 sequence is CSVEVSDTQYF. As DNA, the CDR3 is TGCAGCGTTGAAGTTTCAGATACGCAGTATTTT.

This clone was seen once. The chain links TRBV2 to TRBJ1-1, with D possibly matching TRBD1 (6 bases). The germline gives CDR1 SNHLY, CDR2 FYNNEI. Trimming pared 2 bases from V and 2 bases from J, leaving 9 bases between. This CDR3 contains 14 residues. CDR3 protein: CASSELQGNTEAFF. CDR3 sequence (DNA): TGTGCCAGCAGTGAACTACAGGGTAACACTGAAGCTTTCTTT.